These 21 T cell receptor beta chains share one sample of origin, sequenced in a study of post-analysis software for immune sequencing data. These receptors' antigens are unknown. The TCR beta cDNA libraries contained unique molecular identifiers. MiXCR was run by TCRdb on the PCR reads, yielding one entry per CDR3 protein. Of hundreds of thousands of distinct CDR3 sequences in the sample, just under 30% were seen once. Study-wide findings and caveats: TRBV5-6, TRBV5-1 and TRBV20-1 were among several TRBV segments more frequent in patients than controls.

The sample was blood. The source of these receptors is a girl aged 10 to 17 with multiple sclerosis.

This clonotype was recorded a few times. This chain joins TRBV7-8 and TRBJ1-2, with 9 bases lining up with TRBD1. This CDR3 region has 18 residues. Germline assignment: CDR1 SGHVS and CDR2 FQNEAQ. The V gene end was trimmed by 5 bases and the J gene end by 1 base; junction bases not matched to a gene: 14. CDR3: CASSEAGQGVGLNYGYTF. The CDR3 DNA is TGTGCCAGCAGCGAGGCGGGACAGGGAGTAGGTCTTAACTATGGCTACACCTTC.

For the CDR3, the DNA is TGTGCCAGCAGGCCCGGGACAGACCTTTTTAGCAATCAGCCCCAGCATTTT. Its protein is CASRPGTDLFSNQPQHF. V is TRBV27 and J is TRBJ1-5; 7 bases are a match to TRBD1. Unmatched junction bases numbered 11, after V lost 6 bases and J lost 0 bases. The CDR3 is 17 amino acids. CDR1 is MNHEY, CDR2 SMNVEV, per germline (reference sequence).

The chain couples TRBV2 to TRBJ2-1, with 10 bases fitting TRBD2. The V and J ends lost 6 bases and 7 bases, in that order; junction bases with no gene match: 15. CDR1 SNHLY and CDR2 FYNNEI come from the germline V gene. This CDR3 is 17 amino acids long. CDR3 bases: TGTGCCAGCAGGAAAGGAGCGGGGGGGCCCTCATCAAATGAGCAGTTCTTC. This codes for CASRKGAGGPSSNEQFF.

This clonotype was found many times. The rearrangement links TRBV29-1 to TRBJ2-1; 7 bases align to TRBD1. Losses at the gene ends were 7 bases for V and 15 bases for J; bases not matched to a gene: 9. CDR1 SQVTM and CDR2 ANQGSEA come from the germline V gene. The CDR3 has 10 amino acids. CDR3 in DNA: TGCAGCGCCGAGGACAGGTATTTGTTCTTC. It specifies CSAEDRYLFF.

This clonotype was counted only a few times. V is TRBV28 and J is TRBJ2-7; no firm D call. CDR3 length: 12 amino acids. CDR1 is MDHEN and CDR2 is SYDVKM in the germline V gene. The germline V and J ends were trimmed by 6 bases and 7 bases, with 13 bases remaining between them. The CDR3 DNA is TGTGCCAGCAGCTCCCCGCTGGGTGAGCAGTACTTC. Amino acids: CASSSPLGEQYF.

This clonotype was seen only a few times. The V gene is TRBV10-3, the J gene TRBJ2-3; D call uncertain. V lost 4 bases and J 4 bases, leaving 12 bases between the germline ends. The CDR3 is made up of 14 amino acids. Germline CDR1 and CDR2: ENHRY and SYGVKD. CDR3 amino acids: CAISAARASDTQYF. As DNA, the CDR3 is TGTGCCATCAGTGCCGCCCGGGCCTCAGATACGCAGTATTTT.

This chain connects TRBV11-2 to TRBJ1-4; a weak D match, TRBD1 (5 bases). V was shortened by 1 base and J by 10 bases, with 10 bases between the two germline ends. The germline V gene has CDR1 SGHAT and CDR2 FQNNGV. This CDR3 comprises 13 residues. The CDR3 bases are TGTGCCAGCAGCTTAGCGGGGGGGGGAAAACTGTTTTTT. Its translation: CASSLAGGGKLFF.

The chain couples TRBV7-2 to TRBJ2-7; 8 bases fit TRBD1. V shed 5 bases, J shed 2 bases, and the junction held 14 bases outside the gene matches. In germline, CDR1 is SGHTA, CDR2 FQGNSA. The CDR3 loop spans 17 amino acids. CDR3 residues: CASSDDRGPFGAYEQYF. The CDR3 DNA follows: TGTGCCAGCAGCGACGACAGGGGACCCTTCGGAGCCTACGAGCAGTACTTC. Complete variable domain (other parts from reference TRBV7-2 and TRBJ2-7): GAGVSQSPSNKVTEKGKDVELRCDPISGHTALYWYRQSLGQGLEFLIYFQGNSAPDKSGLPSDRFSAERTGGSVSTLTIQRTQQEDSAVYLCASSDDRGPFGAYEQYFGPGTRLTVT.

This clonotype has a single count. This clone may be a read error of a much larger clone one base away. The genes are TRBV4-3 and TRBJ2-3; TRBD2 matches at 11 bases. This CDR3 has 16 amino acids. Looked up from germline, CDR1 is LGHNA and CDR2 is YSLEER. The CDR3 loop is CVSSNRLAGITDTQYF. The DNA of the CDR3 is TGCGTCAGCAGTAACAGACTAGCGGGGATCACAGATACGCAGTATTTT.

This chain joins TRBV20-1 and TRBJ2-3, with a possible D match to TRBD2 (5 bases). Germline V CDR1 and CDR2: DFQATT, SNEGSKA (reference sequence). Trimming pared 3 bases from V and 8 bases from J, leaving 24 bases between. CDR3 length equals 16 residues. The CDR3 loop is CSARSKTRGSTSTQYF. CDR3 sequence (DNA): TGCAGTGCTAGGAGTAAGACCCGAGGCAGCACTAGTACGCAGTATTTT.

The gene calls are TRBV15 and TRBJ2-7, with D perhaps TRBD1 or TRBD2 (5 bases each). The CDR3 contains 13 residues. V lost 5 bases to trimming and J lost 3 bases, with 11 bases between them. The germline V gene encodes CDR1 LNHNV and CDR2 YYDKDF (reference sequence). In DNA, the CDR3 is TGTGCCACCAGCGGGGGTGACCTCTACGAGCAGTACTTC. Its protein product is CATSGGDLYEQYF.

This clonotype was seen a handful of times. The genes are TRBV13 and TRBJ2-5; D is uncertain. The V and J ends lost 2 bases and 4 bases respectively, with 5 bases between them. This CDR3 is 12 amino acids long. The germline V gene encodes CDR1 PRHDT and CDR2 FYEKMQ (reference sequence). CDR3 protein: CASSLNGETQYF. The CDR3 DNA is TGTGCCAGCAGCTTAAATGGAGAGACCCAGTACTTC.

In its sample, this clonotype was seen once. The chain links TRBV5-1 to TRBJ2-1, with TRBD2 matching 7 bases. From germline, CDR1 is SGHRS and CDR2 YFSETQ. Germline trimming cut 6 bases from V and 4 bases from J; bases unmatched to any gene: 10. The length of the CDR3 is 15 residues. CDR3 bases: TGCGCCAGCACCAACCCTCTAGCGGAATACAATGAGCAGTTCTTC. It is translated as CASTNPLAEYNEQFF. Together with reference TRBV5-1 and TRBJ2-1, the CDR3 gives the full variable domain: KAGVTQTPRYLIKTRGQQVTLSCSPISGHRSVSWYQQTPGQGLQFLFEYFSETQRNKGNFPGRFSGRQFSNSRSEMNVSTLELGDSALYLCASTNPLAEYNEQFFGPGTRLTVL.

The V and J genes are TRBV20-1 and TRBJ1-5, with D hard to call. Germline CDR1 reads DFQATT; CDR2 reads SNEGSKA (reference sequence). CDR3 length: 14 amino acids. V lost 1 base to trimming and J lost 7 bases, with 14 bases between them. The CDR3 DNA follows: TGCAGTGCTAGAGTGTCAGGATCCCAACAGCCCCAGCATTTT. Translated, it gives CSARVSGSQQPQHF.

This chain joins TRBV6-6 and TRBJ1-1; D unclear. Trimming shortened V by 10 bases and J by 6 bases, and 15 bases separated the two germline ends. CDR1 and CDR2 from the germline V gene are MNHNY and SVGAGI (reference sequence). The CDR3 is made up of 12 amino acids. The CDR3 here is CATRRGESEAFF. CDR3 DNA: TGTGCCACGAGGCGTGGGGAGTCTGAAGCTTTCTTT.

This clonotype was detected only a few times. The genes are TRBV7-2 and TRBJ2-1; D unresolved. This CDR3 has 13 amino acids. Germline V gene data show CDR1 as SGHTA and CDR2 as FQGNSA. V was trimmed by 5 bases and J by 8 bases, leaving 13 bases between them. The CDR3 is CASSLTLLHEQFF. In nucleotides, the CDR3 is TGTGCCAGCAGCCTAACCCTCTTACATGAGCAGTTCTTC.

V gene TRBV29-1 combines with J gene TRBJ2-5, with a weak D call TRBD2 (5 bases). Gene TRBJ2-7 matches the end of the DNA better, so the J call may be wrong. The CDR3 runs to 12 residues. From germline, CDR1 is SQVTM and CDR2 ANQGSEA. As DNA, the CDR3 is TGCAGCGTTGAAAGAGGGTGGCGCGAGCAGTACTTC. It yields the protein CSVERGWREQYF.

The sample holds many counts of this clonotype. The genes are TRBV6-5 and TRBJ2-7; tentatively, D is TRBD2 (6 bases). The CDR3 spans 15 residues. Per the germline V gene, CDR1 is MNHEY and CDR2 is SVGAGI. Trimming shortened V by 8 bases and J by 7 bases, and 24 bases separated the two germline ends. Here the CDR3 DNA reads TGTGCCAGCGGGCGAATGGGACTTACTCTCCGAGAGCAGTACTTC. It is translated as CASGRMGLTLREQYF.

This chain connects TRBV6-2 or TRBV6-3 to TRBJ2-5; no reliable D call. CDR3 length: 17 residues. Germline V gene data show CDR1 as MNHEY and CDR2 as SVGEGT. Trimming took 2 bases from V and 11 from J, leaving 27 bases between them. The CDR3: CASSYAKTLGTYNEQYF. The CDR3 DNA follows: TGTGCCAGCAGTTACGCGAAGACCCTTGGCACCTACAATGAGCAGTACTTC.

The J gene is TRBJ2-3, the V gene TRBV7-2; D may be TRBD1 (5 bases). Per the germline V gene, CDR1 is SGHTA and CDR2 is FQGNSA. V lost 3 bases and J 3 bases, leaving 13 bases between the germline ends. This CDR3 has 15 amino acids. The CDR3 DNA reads TGTGCCAGCAGCTTGGCCCTCCAGGGTACAGATACGCAGTATTTT. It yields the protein CASSLALQGTDTQYF.

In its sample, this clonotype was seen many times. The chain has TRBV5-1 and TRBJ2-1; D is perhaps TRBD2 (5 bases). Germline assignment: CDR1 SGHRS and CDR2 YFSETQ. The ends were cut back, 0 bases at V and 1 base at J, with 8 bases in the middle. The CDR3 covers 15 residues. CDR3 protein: CASSLVGNSYNEQFF. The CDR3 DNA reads TGCGCCAGCAGCTTGGTCGGGAATTCCTACAATGAGCAGTTCTTC.